Following are 31 T cell receptor beta chains from one sample sequenced in a study of early T cells in non-severe SARS-CoV-2 infection. TCRdb passed the 5' RACE reads through MiXCR, listing each CDR3 protein once. This table holds 57,000 or so distinct CDR3 sequences, over 5% found once. The source material was whole blood. These receptors were obtained from an adult who was a healthcare worker with PCR-confirmed SARS-CoV-2 infection or an uninfected control (not recorded which).

There are many counts of this clonotype. The chain couples TRBV6-2 or TRBV6-3 to TRBJ1-2; D unclear. The CDR3 has 11 amino acids. Germline values: CDR1 MNHEY, CDR2 SVGEGT. V dropped 6 bases and J dropped 4 bases, with 6 bases sitting between them. The CDR3: CASSSFYGYTF. As DNA, the CDR3 is TGTGCCAGCAGCTCCTTCTATGGCTACACCTTC.

This clonotype was counted a few times. This chain uses TRBV10-1 with TRBJ2-5; no clear D gene. Looked up from germline, CDR1 is WNHNN and CDR2 is SYGVQD (reference sequence). The CDR3 runs to 13 residues. V lost 6 bases, J lost 1 base, and 9 bases lay in between. The CDR3 region has the DNA TGCGCCAGCAGCCTTCGGACCCAAGAGACCCAGTACTTC. It specifies CASSLRTQETQYF.

This clonotype was counted between two and nine times. The J gene is TRBJ2-5, the V gene TRBV7-9; D not resolved. CDR3 length equals 15 residues. Trimming shortened V by 9 bases and J by 4 bases, and 21 bases separated the two germline ends. Germline CDR1 reads SEHNR; CDR2 reads FQNEAQ (reference sequence). The CDR3 here is CASISRPGPVETQYF. CDR3 coding DNA: TGTGCCAGTATCAGCAGGCCCGGGCCGGTAGAGACCCAGTACTTC. The full variable domain, with the rest looked up from reference TRBV7-9 and TRBJ2-5, is DTGVSQNPRHKITKRGQNVTFRCDPISEHNRLYWYRQTLGQGPEFLTYFQNEAQLEKSRLLSDRFSAERPKGSFSTLEIQRTEQGDSAMYLCASISRPGPVETQYFGPGTRLLVL.

The chain joins TRBV6-5 to TRBJ2-7; D gene uncertain. Trimming pared 0 bases from V and 5 bases from J, leaving 8 bases between. Germline-derived CDR1 and CDR2 are MNHEY and SVGAGI. The CDR3 is made up of 13 amino acids. The CDR3 protein is CASSYSFGHEQYF. The CDR3 nucleotides are TGTGCCAGCAGTTACTCGTTTGGGCACGAGCAGTACTTC.

This clonotype is medium-sized within its sample. V usage is TRBV7-2 and J usage is TRBJ1-3, with D unclear. The CDR3 covers 17 residues. CDR1 is SGHTA and CDR2 is FQGNSA in the germline V gene. V was shortened by 5 bases and J by 0 bases, with 17 bases between the two germline ends. In DNA, the CDR3 is TGTGCCAGCAGCCCCCGCCAATCTACGTTCTCTGGAAACACCATATATTTT. Protein sequence: CASSPRQSTFSGNTIYF.

In this sample, this clonotype turned up many times. The chain joins TRBV6-5 to TRBJ2-1; D is tentatively TRBD1 or TRBD2 (6 bases each). Germline CDR1 MNHEY, CDR2 SVGAGI. The CDR3 contains 15 residues. V was pared by 6 bases and J by 2 bases, with 14 bases between. CDR3 protein: CASREGGQTYNEQFF. The CDR3 DNA reads TGTGCCAGCAGGGAGGGCGGACAGACCTACAATGAGCAGTTCTTC.

This clonotype showed up many times. J is TRBJ1-6 and V is TRBV14; D possibly corresponds to TRBD1 (6 bases). The germline V gene encodes CDR1 SGHDN and CDR2 FVKESK. The CDR3 runs to 17 residues. The germline V and J ends were trimmed by 3 bases and 5 bases, with 17 bases remaining between them. DNA of the CDR3: TGTGCCAGCAGCCAGTTTGAAGGGCAGGGGAATAATTCACCCCTCCACTTT. It encodes CASSQFEGQGNNSPLHF. Combining the CDR3 with reference TRBV14 and TRBJ1-6 gives the whole variable domain EAGVTQFPSHSVIEKGQTVTLRCDPISGHDNLYWYRRVMGKEIKFLLHFVKESKQDESGMPNNRFLAERTGGTYSTLKVQPAELEDSGVYFCASSQFEGQGNNSPLHFGNGTRLTVT.

A few counts support this clonotype. V and J are TRBV6-2 or TRBV6-3 and TRBJ2-2; a weak D match, TRBD2 (6 bases). The germline V gene encodes CDR1 MNHEY and CDR2 SVGEGT. V lost 7 bases, J lost 5 bases, and 17 bases lay in between. The CDR3 runs 15 residues. The CDR3 loop is CASTSLPGGTGELFF. The CDR3 DNA is TGTGCCAGCACTTCTCTCCCCGGGGGAACCGGGGAGCTGTTTTTT.

This clonotype was recorded at least ten times. The chain uses TRBV19 and TRBJ2-1, with D tentatively TRBD2 (5 bases). The ends were cut back, 6 bases at V and 0 bases at J, with 12 bases in the middle. This CDR3 has 15 residues. Germline V gene sequence: CDR1 LNHDA, CDR2 SQIVND (reference sequence). The CDR3 protein is CASSSSGVSYNEQFF. CDR3 DNA sequence: TGTGCCAGTAGCAGCAGCGGAGTCTCCTACAATGAGCAGTTCTTC.

At least ten counts were recorded for this clonotype. The V gene is TRBV12-3 or TRBV12-4, the J gene TRBJ2-1; D is unresolved. V was pared by 3 bases and J by 3 bases, with 12 bases between. This CDR3 is 15 amino acids long. CDR3 region: CASSFMAMGYNEQFF. CDR3 coding DNA: TGTGCCAGCAGTTTCATGGCTATGGGCTACAATGAGCAGTTCTTC.

Worth noting for this clonotype: A much larger clone lies one base from this, so it may be a read error. The J gene is TRBJ2-4, the V gene TRBV12-3 or TRBV12-4; no definite D call. This CDR3 has 14 residues. The CDR3 nucleotides read TGTGCCAGCTGTTTCTGGCCGATGAAAAACATTCAGTACTTC. As protein: CASCFWPMKNIQYF.

The chain employs TRBV28 and TRBJ1-4, with unresolved D. CDR1 MDHEN and CDR2 SYDVKM come from the germline V gene. The CDR3 is 14 residues long. V was shortened by 0 bases and J by 4 bases, with 6 bases between the two germline ends. The CDR3 is CASSLWDGNEKLFF. The CDR3 nucleotides read TGTGCCAGCAGTTTATGGGACGGTAATGAAAAACTGTTTTTT.

By frequency in the sample, this clonotype is medium-sized. This chain uses TRBV27 with TRBJ1-4, with a weak D call TRBD1 (5 bases). The V gene's germline CDR1 is MNHEY and CDR2 SMNVEV (reference sequence). V was cut by 9 bases and J by 8 bases, with 25 bases left in between. CDR3 length: 16 residues. The CDR3 protein is CASKRPGSFRDEKLFF. CDR3 nucleotide sequence: TGTGCCAGTAAACGGCCAGGGAGTTTCCGGGACGAAAAACTGTTTTTT.

This clonotype was seen only a few times. The CDR3 sequence is CATFDGYLTNPNKAYGYTF. CDR3 nucleotides: TGTGCCACCTTCGACGGATACCTCACAAATCCCAACAAAGCTTATGGCTACACCTTC. The rearrangement uses TRBV7-9 and TRBJ1-2; the D is unclear. Trimming took 10 bases from V and 5 from J, leaving 35 bases between them. Germline lookup yields CDR1 SEHNR and CDR2 FQNEAQ (reference sequence). The CDR3 length is 19 residues.

This clonotype was detected ten times or more. The chain couples TRBV12-3 or TRBV12-4 to TRBJ1-1, with 7 bases aligning to TRBD1. There are 14 residues in the CDR3. The junction had 5 bases not matched to a gene; V was cut back by 6 bases and J by 1 base. CDR3: CASSIHRGNTEAFF. CDR3 DNA: TGTGCCAGCAGCATCCACAGGGGGAACACTGAAGCTTTCTTT.

This clonotype was seen at least ten times. The CDR3 spells CRDRGDGYTF. The CDR3 DNA is TGCAGAGACAGGGGGGATGGCTACACCTTC. The chain recombines TRBV20-1 with TRBJ1-2, with TRBD1 matching 9 bases. Germline V lookup: CDR1 DFQATT, CDR2 SNEGSKA (reference sequence). The CDR3 is made up of 10 amino acids.

The chain links TRBV4-1 to TRBJ2-3, with 7 nucleotides matching TRBD1. In germline, CDR1 is MGHRA, CDR2 YSYEKL. J lost 1 base, V lost 4 bases, and 2 bases had no gene match. The CDR3 has 14 residues. CDR3 DNA sequence: TGCGCCAGCAGCCTTGGGACAGGCACAGATACGCAGTATTTT. Its protein is CASSLGTGTDTQYF.

This clonotype was observed many times. V usage is TRBV29-1 and J usage is TRBJ2-1; D remains unclear. V lost 3 bases to trimming and J lost 9 bases, with 12 bases between them. The CDR3 length is 12 residues. The germline V gene has CDR1 SQVTM and CDR2 ANQGSEA. For the CDR3, the DNA is TGCAGCGTTGAGGGTGGGGTAAGTGAGCAGTTCTTC. Amino acids: CSVEGGVSEQFF.

The V call is TRBV28, the J call TRBJ2-7, with unresolved D. V was clipped by 2 bases and J by 10 bases, with 12 bases between them. Germline CDR1 MDHEN, CDR2 SYDVKM. The CDR3 contains 12 residues. The CDR3 sequence: CASSLRSRAQYF. For the CDR3, the DNA is TGTGCCAGCAGTTTAAGGTCCCGGGCCCAGTACTTC.

Many counts were recorded for this clonotype. This sequence joins TRBV7-6 and TRBJ2-3; 11 bases are a match to TRBD1. Germline CDR1 reads SGHVS; CDR2 reads FNYEAQ. Losses at the gene ends were 5 bases for V and 6 bases for J; bases not matched to a gene: 7. The CDR3 has 15 residues. The CDR3 here is CASSPGQGAYDTQYF. The CDR3 DNA follows: TGTGCCAGCAGCCCCGGACAGGGGGCCTATGATACGCAGTATTTT.

The V gene is TRBV18, the J gene TRBJ1-2; D is uncertain. Germline values: CDR1 KGHSH, CDR2 LQKENI. The CDR3 is 15 residues long. The V and J ends lost 0 bases and 0 bases respectively, with 8 bases between them. The chain's CDR3 is CASSPPSQTNYGYTF. CDR3 DNA sequence: TGTGCCAGCTCACCACCCAGCCAGACTAACTATGGCTACACCTTC.

The sample holds many counts of this clonotype. The chain combines TRBV24-1 with TRBJ2-3; D is possibly TRBD1 (6 bases). The CDR3 has 14 residues. Per the germline V gene, CDR1 is KGHDR and CDR2 is SFDVKD. V lost 7 bases and J lost 6, with 16 bases in between. The CDR3 loop reads CATRGDNPRDTQYF. In DNA, the CDR3 is TGTGCCACCAGGGGGGACAACCCAAGGGATACGCAGTATTTT.

This clonotype showed up just a few times. The chain combines TRBV7-2 with TRBJ2-2, with D possibly being TRBD1 (6 bases). Germline loops: CDR1 SGHTA, CDR2 FQGNSA. CDR3 size: 16 residues. Trimming left V 2 bases short and J 6 bases short, with 16 bases between. The CDR3 sequence is CASSLSPTGGSGELFF. CDR3 coding DNA: TGTGCCAGCAGCTTATCACCGACTGGGGGCTCCGGGGAGCTGTTTTTT.

The J gene is TRBJ2-7, the V gene TRBV7-6; 7 positions agree with TRBD2. In germline, CDR1 is SGHVS, CDR2 FNYEAQ. CDR3 length equals 14 residues. The junction had 10 bases not matched to a gene; V was cut back by 5 bases and J by 6 bases. This chain's CDR3 is CASSQTGRGSEQYF. The CDR3 DNA sequence: TGTGCCAGCAGCCAAACGGGTCGCGGGAGCGAGCAGTACTTC.

This clonotype was detected ten times or more. CDR3 nucleotide sequence: TGTGCCAGCAGCCCGGGTGGACGAGGGGGCACCGGGGAGCTGTTTTTT. Translated: CASSPGGRGGTGELFF. The V and J genes are TRBV7-2 and TRBJ2-2; tentatively, D is TRBD1 (6 bases). From germline, CDR1 is SGHTA and CDR2 FQGNSA. V was trimmed by 5 bases and J by 4 bases, leaving 17 bases between them. This CDR3 region has 16 residues.

The rearrangement joins TRBV3-1 to TRBJ1-6; D gene unclear. CDR1 LGHDT and CDR2 YNNKEL come from the germline V gene (reference sequence). Deletions cut 3 bases from V and 8 bases from J, with 17 bases between. The CDR3 runs 16 residues. In nucleotides, the CDR3 is TGTGCCAGCAGCCAGGGTGCGGCCGGGATTTATTCACCCCTCCACTTT. Its protein product is CASSQGAAGIYSPLHF.

This chain joins TRBV11-2 and TRBJ2-3; 10 nucleotides agree with TRBD1. V lost 6 bases, J lost 7 bases, and 10 bases stayed unmatched. The length of the CDR3 is 15 residues. CDR1 SGHAT and CDR2 FQNNGV come from the germline V gene. CDR3 amino acids: CASRETGQGRHTQYF. The CDR3 nucleotides read TGTGCCAGCAGAGAAACGGGACAGGGGCGGCATACGCAGTATTTT.

At least ten counts were recorded for this clonotype. V is TRBV21-1 and J is TRBJ1-5; TRBD1 reflects the table's D call only, with no check against the DNA. TRBV21-1 is recorded as a pseudogene. CDR3 length: 15 residues. The CDR3 protein is CASGAGRYPNQPQHF. The CDR3 bases are TGTGCCTCAGGGGCGGGACGGTACCCCAATCAGCCCCAGCATTTT.

This chain uses TRBV4-3 with TRBJ2-3, with D perhaps given as TRBD1 or TRBD2 (6 bases each). The CDR3 totals 18 residues. In germline, CDR1 is LGHNA, CDR2 YSLEER. Deletions cut 0 bases from V and 0 bases from J, with 16 bases between. The CDR3 spells CASSQDAFGGGSTDTQYF. DNA of the CDR3: TGCGCCAGCAGCCAAGATGCATTCGGAGGGGGTAGCACAGATACGCAGTATTTT.

This clonotype has a count of ten or more. The chain carries TRBV5-1 and TRBJ2-1; 9 nucleotides align to TRBD1. Germline V gives CDR1 SGHRS, CDR2 YFSETQ. V lost 2 bases, J lost 12 bases, and 3 bases stayed unmatched. The CDR3 totals 12 residues. The CDR3 sequence is CASSFLGQGQFF. The CDR3 DNA follows: TGCGCCAGCAGCTTCCTGGGACAGGGGCAGTTCTTC.

This clonotype was recorded at least ten times. CDR3 DNA: TGTGCCAGCAGCTTTAGCTCGAACACTGAAGCTTTCTTT. Translated: CASSFSSNTEAFF. The rearrangement links TRBV7-2 to TRBJ1-1; D remains ambiguous. The germline V gene has CDR1 SGHTA and CDR2 FQGNSA. V lost 3 bases, J lost 1 base, and 6 bases lay in between. This CDR3 has 13 residues. The whole variable domain, filled in from reference TRBV7-2 and TRBJ1-1, reads GAGVSQSPSNKVTEKGKDVELRCDPISGHTALYWYRQSLGQGLEFLIYFQGNSAPDKSGLPSDRFSAERTGGSVSTLTIQRTQQEDSAVYLCASSFSSNTEAFFGQGTRLTVV.